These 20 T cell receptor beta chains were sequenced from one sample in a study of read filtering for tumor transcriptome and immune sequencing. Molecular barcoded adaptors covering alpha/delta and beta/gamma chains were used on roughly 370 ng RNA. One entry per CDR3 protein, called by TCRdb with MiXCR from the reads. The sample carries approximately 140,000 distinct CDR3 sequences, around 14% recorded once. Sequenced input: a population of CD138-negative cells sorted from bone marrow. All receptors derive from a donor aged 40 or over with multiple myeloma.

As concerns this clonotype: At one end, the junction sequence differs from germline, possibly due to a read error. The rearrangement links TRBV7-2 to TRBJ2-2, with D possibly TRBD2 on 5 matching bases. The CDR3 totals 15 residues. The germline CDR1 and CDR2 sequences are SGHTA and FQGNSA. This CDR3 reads CASSLGFANTGEPFF. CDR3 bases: TGTGCCAGCAGCTTAGGGTTCGCGAACACCGGGGAGCCGTTTTTT.

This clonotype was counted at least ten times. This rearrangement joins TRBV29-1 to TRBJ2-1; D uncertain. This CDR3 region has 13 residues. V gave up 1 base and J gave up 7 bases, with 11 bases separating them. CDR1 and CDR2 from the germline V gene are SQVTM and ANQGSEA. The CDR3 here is CSVEAQIRNEQFF. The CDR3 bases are TGCAGCGTTGAAGCACAGATTAGGAATGAGCAGTTCTTC.

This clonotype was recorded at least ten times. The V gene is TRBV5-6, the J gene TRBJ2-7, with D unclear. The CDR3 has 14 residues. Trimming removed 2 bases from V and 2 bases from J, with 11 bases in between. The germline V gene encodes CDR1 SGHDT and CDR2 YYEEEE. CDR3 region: CASSFGASPYEQYF. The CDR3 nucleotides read TGTGCCAGCAGCTTTGGAGCCTCCCCCTACGAGCAGTACTTC.

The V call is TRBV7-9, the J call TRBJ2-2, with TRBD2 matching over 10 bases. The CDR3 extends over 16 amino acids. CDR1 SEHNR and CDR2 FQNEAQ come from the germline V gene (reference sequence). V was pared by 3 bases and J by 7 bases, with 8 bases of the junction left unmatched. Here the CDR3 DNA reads TGTGCCAGCAGCTTTCCGGGACTAGCGACGGTCGGGGAGCTGTTTTTT. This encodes CASSFPGLATVGELFF.

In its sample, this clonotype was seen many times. The CDR3 nucleotides are TGCAGTGCTAGGGATCCTAGCGGGAGGCCCTACGAGCAGTACTTC. It codes for CSARDPSGRPYEQYF. J is TRBJ2-7 and V is TRBV20-1, with TRBD2 matching 11 bases. The CDR3 is made up of 15 amino acids. Germline lookup yields CDR1 DFQATT and CDR2 SNEGSKA (reference sequence). Trimming removed 3 bases from V and 2 bases from J; junction bases left unmatched: 6.

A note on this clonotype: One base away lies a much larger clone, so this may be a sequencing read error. Here the CDR3 DNA reads TGCGCCAGCAGCCAAGGGGTAGCGACGGGATCTCGGAAGGAGCAGTTCTTC. Protein product: CASSQGVATGSRKEQFF. This rearrangement joins TRBV4-1 to TRBJ2-1, with a possible D match to TRBD2 (5 bases). Germline V gene data show CDR1 as MGHRA and CDR2 as YSYEKL. Deletions cut 1 base from V and 10 bases from J, with 23 bases between. This CDR3 spans 17 amino acids.

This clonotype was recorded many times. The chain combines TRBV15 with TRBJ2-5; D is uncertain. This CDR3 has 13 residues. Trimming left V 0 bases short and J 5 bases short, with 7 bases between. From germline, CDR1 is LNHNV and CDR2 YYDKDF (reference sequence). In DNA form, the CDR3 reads TGTGCCACCAGCAGAGATATAGGGGAGACCCAGTACTTC. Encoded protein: CATSRDIGETQYF. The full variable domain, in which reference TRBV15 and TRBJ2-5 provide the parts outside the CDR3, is DAMVIQNPRYQVTQFGKPVTLSCSQTLNHNVMYWYQQKSSQAPKLLFHYYDKDFNNEADTPDNFQSRRPNTSFCFLDIRSPGLGDTAMYLCATSRDIGETQYFGPGTRLLVL.

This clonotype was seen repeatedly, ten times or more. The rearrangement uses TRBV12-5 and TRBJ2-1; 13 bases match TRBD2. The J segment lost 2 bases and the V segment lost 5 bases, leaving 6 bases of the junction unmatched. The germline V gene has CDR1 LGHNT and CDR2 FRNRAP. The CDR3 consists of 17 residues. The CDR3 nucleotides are TGTGCTAGTGGTCCGAGGACTAGCGGGAGTGCCTACAATGAGCAGTTCTTC. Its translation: CASGPRTSGSAYNEQFF. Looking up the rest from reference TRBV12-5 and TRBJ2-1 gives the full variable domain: DARVTQTPRHKVTEMGQEVTMRCQPILGHNTVFWYRQTMMQGLELLAYFRNRAPLDDSGMPKDRFSAEMPDATLATLKIQPSEPRDSAVYFCASGPRTSGSAYNEQFFGPGTRLTVL.

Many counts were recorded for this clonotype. CDR3 DNA: TGTGCCAGCAGCTCTTCTAGCGGGAGGGTGCGCACAGATACGCAGTATTTT. Encoded protein: CASSSSSGRVRTDTQYF. The rearrangement uses TRBV7-2 and TRBJ2-3, with TRBD2 matching 12 bases. Germline-derived CDR1 and CDR2 are SGHTA and FQGNSA. The CDR3 has 17 amino acids. The trim removed 4 bases at V and 1 base at J, leaving 6 bases unmatched.

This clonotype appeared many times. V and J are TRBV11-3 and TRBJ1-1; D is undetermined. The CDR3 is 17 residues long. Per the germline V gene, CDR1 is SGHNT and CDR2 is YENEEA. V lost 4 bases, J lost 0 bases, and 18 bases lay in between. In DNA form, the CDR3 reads TGTGCCAGCAGCTCCTTAGCCTTACAGTACATGAACACTGAAGCTTTCTTT. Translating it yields CASSSLALQYMNTEAFF.

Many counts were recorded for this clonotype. This chain's CDR3 is CSARGLGSTGSEYEQYF. Written as DNA, the CDR3 is TGCAGTGCTAGGGGGTTGGGGTCGACCGGGAGCGAATACGAGCAGTACTTC. The rearrangement uses TRBV20-1 and TRBJ2-7; tentative D call: TRBD2 (6 bases). CDR1 and CDR2 (germline): DFQATT, SNEGSKA (reference sequence). V shed 3 bases and J shed 4 bases, with 25 bases lying between them. The CDR3 consists of 17 residues.

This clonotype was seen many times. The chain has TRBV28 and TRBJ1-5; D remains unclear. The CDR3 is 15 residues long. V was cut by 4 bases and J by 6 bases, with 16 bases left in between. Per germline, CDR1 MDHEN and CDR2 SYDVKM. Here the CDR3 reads CASSSHERVSQPQHF. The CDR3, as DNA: TGTGCCAGCAGTTCCCACGAGAGGGTGAGTCAGCCCCAGCATTTT.

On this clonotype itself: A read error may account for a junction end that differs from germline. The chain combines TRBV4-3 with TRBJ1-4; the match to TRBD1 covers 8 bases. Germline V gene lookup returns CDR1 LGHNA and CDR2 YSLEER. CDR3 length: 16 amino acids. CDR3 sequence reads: CASSQGGQVANGKLFF. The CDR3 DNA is TGCGCCAGCAGCCAAGGGGGACAGGTCGCTAATGGAAAACTGTTTTTT.

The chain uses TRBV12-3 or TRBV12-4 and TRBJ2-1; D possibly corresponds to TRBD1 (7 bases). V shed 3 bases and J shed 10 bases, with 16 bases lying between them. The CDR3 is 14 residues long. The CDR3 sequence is CASSFFDQGGEQFF. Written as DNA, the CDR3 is TGTGCCAGCAGTTTCTTTGATCAGGGGGGCGAGCAGTTCTTC.

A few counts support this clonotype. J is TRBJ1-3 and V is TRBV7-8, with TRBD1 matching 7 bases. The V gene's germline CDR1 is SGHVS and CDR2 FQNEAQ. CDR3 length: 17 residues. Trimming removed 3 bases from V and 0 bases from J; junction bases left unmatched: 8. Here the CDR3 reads CASSFAGTATSGNTIYF. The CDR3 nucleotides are TGTGCCAGCAGCTTCGCCGGGACAGCGACCTCTGGAAACACCATATATTTT.

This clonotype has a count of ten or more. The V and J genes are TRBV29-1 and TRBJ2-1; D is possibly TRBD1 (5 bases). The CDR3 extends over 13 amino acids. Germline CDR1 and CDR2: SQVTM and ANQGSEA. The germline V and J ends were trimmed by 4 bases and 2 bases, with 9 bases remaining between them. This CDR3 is CSVGQFAYNEQFF. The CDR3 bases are TGCAGCGTTGGACAGTTTGCCTACAATGAGCAGTTCTTC.

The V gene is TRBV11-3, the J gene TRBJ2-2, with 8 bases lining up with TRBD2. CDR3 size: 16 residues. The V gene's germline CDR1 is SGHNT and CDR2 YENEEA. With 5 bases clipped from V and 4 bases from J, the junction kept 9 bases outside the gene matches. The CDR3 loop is CASSQSVSGSTGELFF. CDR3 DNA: TGTGCCAGCAGCCAAAGCGTCAGCGGGAGCACCGGGGAGCTGTTTTTT.

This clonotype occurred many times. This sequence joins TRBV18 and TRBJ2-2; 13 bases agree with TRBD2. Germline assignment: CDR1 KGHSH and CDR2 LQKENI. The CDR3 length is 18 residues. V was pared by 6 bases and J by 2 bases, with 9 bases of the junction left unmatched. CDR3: CASSSYPGLAGNTGELFF. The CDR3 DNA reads TGTGCCAGCTCGTCCTACCCGGGACTAGCGGGAAACACCGGGGAGCTGTTTTTT.

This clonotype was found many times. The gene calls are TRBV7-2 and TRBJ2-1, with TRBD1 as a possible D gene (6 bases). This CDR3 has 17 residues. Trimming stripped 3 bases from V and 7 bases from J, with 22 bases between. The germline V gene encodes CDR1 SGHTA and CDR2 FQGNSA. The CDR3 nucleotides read TGTGCCAGCAGCTTCTTCGGTCTAACCTCCGGGACAAATGAGCAGTTCTTC. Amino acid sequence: CASSFFGLTSGTNEQFF.

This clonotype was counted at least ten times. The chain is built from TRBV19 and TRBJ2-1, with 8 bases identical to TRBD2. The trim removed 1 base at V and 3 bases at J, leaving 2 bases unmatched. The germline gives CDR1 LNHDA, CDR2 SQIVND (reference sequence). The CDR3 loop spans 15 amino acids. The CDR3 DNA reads TGTGCCAGTAGTATAGGACTAGCGTTCTACAATGAGCAGTTCTTC. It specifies CASSIGLAFYNEQFF.